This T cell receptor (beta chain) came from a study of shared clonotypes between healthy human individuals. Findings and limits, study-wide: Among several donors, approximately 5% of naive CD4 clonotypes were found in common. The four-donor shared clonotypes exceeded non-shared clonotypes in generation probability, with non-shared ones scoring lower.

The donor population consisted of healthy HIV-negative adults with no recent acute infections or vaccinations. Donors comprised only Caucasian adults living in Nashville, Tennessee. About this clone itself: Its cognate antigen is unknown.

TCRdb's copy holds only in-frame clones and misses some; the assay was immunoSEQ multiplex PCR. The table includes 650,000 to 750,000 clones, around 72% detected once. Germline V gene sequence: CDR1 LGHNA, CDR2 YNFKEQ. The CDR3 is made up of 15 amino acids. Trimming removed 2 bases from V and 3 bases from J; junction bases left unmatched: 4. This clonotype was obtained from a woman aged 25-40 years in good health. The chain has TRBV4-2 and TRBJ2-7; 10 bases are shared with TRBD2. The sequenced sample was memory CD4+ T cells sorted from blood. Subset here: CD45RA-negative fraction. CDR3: CASSQFRTSGYEQYF. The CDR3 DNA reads TGTGCCAGCAGCCAATTCAGGACTAGCGGCTACGAGCAGTACTTC.